This T cell receptor beta chain was captured by sequencing in a study of CD8+CD57+ T cells in acquired aplastic anemia. This CDR3 is 15 amino acids long. V shed 0 bases and J 4 bases; nucleotides not matched to a gene: 3. Germline V lookup: CDR1 SGDLS, CDR2 YYNGEE. This clonotype was seen at least ten times. Patients who underwent sequencing had shown CD8+CD57+ cell expansion by flow cytometry. The TCR beta profiling, which covered VDJ combination and CDR3 sequence, was carried out using genomic DNA as the template. TCRdb itself ran the reads through MiXCR, one entry per CDR3 protein. Altogether 250,000 or so distinct CDR3 sequences are present, around half being singletons, with the ten largest covering 7.8%.

The rearrangement links TRBV9 to TRBJ2-7; 11 positions match TRBD2. Sequencing was performed on sorted CD4+, CD8+, or CD8+CD57+ T cells (not recorded which) from PBMCs. The receptor's source is a human donor with aplastic anemia. CDR3 loop: CASSVDGTSGYEQYF. As DNA, the CDR3 is TGTGCCAGCAGCGTAGATGGGACTAGCGGTTACGAGCAGTACTTC.